This entry is about one T cell receptor beta chain. Its antigen is unknown. Germline CDR1 is LNHNV and CDR2 is YYDKDF (reference sequence). Deletions cut 5 bases from V and 9 bases from J, with 14 bases between. The CDR3 length is 14 residues. Primers used in a second PCR of about 7 to 12 cycles were a sample-barcoded 5' primer and a J-beta primer mix. Every cDNA molecule bore a tag from a template-switch adaptor containing 12 random nucleotides. TCRdb independently ran MiXCR on the 5' RACE reads; one entry per CDR3 protein. The sample contains over a million distinct CDR3 sequences, 40% to 55% of which appear only once. This sample is drawn from a study of blood T cells in healthy people across ages. Study findings and constraints: CMV status of donors was unknown, possibly confounding expanded clonotype changes. Both higher diversity and more naive CD4+ cells marked long-lived donors when set against aged donors.

This sequence joins TRBV15 and TRBJ1-6; D perhaps matches TRBD1 (6 bases). The TCR comes from a woman aged 55-75 years in good health. The sequencing input was blood. The CDR3 sequence: CATSSPDRSSPLHF. DNA for the CDR3: TGTGCCACCAGCTCCCCGGACAGAAGTTCACCCCTCCACTTT.